This entry lists 14 T cell receptor beta chains sequenced from one sample in a study of cytomegalovirus exposure and HLA in healthy donors. Sequenced by immunoSEQ multiplex PCR; TCRdb stores in-frame clones only, minus some. The sample lists some 140,000 clones, just over 85% seen once, with about 2.2% in the top ten. Sequencing was carried out using PBMCs. These TCRs come from a human donor in good health.

The chain combines TRBV4-1 with TRBJ2-7; TRBD2 agrees at 8 bases. The CDR3 covers 14 residues. Trimming took 4 bases from V and 2 from J; bases not matched to a gene: 4. Germline V lookup: CDR1 MGHRA, CDR2 YSYEKL. The CDR3 loop reads CASSRRGEAYEQYF. The CDR3 DNA reads TGCGCCAGCAGCCGGCGGGGGGAAGCCTACGAGCAGTACTTC.

The rearrangement links TRBV29-1 to TRBJ1-4; maybe TRBD1 (6 bases). CDR1 SQVTM and CDR2 ANQGSEA come from the germline V gene. Trimming cost V 7 bases and J 5 bases, with 17 bases left between them. The CDR3 runs 14 residues. Written as DNA, the CDR3 is TGCAGCGCGTTTCTGACCGGGACAAATGAAAAACTGTTTTTT. Its translation: CSAFLTGTNEKLFF.

This chain uses TRBV7-2 with TRBJ1-1; TRBD1 might be the D (6 bases). Per the germline V gene, CDR1 is SGHTA and CDR2 is FQGNSA. The CDR3 totals 14 residues. The V end lost 5 bases, the J end lost 5 bases, and 15 bases lay between the germline ends. CDR3 sequence reads: CASSAGAGGTEAFF. The CDR3 coding sequence is TGTGCCAGCAGCGCAGGGGCGGGGGGGACTGAAGCTTTCTTT.

This clone was recorded once. V and J are TRBV6-1 and TRBJ1-5; D is undetermined. Germline CDR1 MNHNS, CDR2 SASEGT. CDR3 length: 14 residues. Trimming cost V 7 bases and J 0 bases, with 10 bases left between them. CDR3 sequence: CASTGPGSNQPQHF. The CDR3, as DNA: TGTGCCAGCACCGGTCCGGGTAGCAATCAGCCCCAGCATTTT.

The chain joins TRBV30 to TRBJ2-1; D is perhaps TRBD2 (6 bases). The germline V gene has CDR1 GTSNPN and CDR2 SVGIG (reference sequence). This CDR3 is 13 amino acids long. The V gene lost 0 bases and the J gene lost 8 bases, with 11 bases spanning the gap. CDR3 DNA sequence: TGTGCCTGGAGTGTTACGGGGGACGATGAGCAGTTCTTC. Protein product: CAWSVTGDDEQFF.

The chain has TRBV6-5 and TRBJ2-7; 7 bases map to TRBD1. V shed 2 bases, J shed 1 base, and the junction held 5 bases outside the gene matches. This CDR3 region has 15 residues. CDR1 and CDR2 (germline): MNHEY, SVGAGI. The CDR3 protein is CASSYRRQGSYEQYF. CDR3 DNA sequence: TGTGCCAGCAGTTACCGTAGACAGGGTTCCTACGAGCAGTACTTC.

This clone came up once. CDR3 amino acids: CASSQLYAQGAYEQYF. The CDR3 nucleotides are TGTGCCAGCAGCCAACTATATGCACAGGGGGCCTACGAGCAGTACTTC. The chain links TRBV4-2 to TRBJ2-7; 8 bases match TRBD1. The CDR3 has 16 residues. Per the germline V gene, CDR1 is LGHNA and CDR2 is YNFKEQ. V shed 2 bases, J shed 2 bases, and the junction held 8 bases outside the gene matches.

The chain carries TRBV5-1 and TRBJ2-2; tentatively, D is TRBD2 (5 bases). Trimming removed 2 bases at V and 2 bases at J, with 10 bases between. Germline V gives CDR1 SGHRS, CDR2 YFSETQ. This CDR3 has 15 amino acids. Written as DNA, the CDR3 is TGCGCCAGCAGCTTAGACTACCTCAACACCGGGGAGCTGTTTTTT. Translated, it gives CASSLDYLNTGELFF.

The chain uses TRBV25-1 and TRBJ1-2; D not certain. Trimming took off 4 bases at V and 5 bases at J, with 8 bases between the two ends. CDR1 is MGHDK and CDR2 is SYGVNS in the germline V gene. The CDR3 totals 12 residues. Here the CDR3 DNA reads TGTGCCAGCAGTGGCCACAATTATGGCTACACCTTC. It specifies CASSGHNYGYTF.

This rearrangement joins TRBV28 to TRBJ2-4; TRBD2 might be the D (5 bases). The CDR3 loop spans 14 amino acids. Germline V lookup: CDR1 MDHEN, CDR2 SYDVKM. Trimming left V 0 bases short and J 3 bases short, with 6 bases between. This CDR3 is CASSLWGDKNIQYF. For the CDR3, the DNA is TGTGCCAGCAGTTTATGGGGAGACAAAAACATTCAGTACTTC.

This chain uses TRBV27 with TRBJ1-2, with 7 bases lining up with TRBD1. Germline loops: CDR1 MNHEY, CDR2 SMNVEV (reference sequence). The CDR3 has 16 residues. V shed 3 bases, J shed 4 bases, and the junction held 11 bases outside the gene matches. The CDR3 sequence: CASSFYPAGGSYGYTF. In DNA form, the CDR3 reads TGTGCCAGCAGTTTCTACCCGGCAGGGGGAAGCTATGGCTACACCTTC.

The chain is built from TRBV27 and TRBJ2-7; TRBD1 aligns across 9 bases. CDR3 length: 15 residues. Germline V gene sequence: CDR1 MNHEY, CDR2 SMNVEV (reference sequence). The trim removed 8 bases at V and 2 bases at J, leaving 10 bases unmatched. The chain's CDR3 is CASGKQGALAYEQYF. The CDR3 nucleotides are TGTGCCAGCGGAAAACAGGGGGCGTTAGCCTACGAGCAGTACTTC.

This clone is a singleton in its sample. The V gene is TRBV7-2, the J gene TRBJ1-4; 7 nucleotides agree with TRBD1. This CDR3 region has 14 residues. Trimming cost V 1 base and J 5 bases; bases outside gene matches: 1. Looked up from germline, CDR1 is SGHTA and CDR2 is FQGNSA. CDR3 region: CASSLGTGNEKLFF. Written as DNA, the CDR3 is TGTGCCAGCAGCTTAGGGACAGGCAATGAAAAACTGTTTTTT.

The V call is TRBV2, the J call TRBJ1-6, with 9 bases aligning to TRBD1. The CDR3 consists of 15 residues. Looked up from germline, CDR1 is SNHLY and CDR2 is FYNNEI. The trim removed 5 bases at V and 10 bases at J, leaving 9 bases unmatched. The CDR3 DNA reads TGTGCCAGCAGTCTACCGGGACAGGGAAACTCACCCCTCCACTTT. Translating gives CASSLPGQGNSPLHF.